This T cell receptor (beta chain) originates from a study of chemoradiotherapy in HPV16-positive cancers. Notes on the study in general: Non-HPV-specific T cells did not expand in tumors during treatment, whereas candidate HPV-specific clones and E7-related motifs did. Functional assays defining HPV-specific T cells used only a couple of HPV16-positive patients. For HPV16-positive patients, expanding HPV-responsive T cells associated with longer recurrence-free survival.

Points on this clone: No antigen is known for it.

CDR1 SGHVS and CDR2 FQNEAQ come from the germline V gene. The ends lost 4 bases at V and 9 bases at J; junction bases unmatched: 6. The CDR3 is 13 amino acids. Produced via immunoSEQ multiplex PCR; TCRdb's table is partial and in-frame only. Here the sample spans 9,500 to 13,000 clones, about 89% being singletons. Repertoires were sampled repeatedly during chemoradiotherapy. This clonotype originated in a human donor with HPV-associated anogenital cancer. The chain has TRBV7-8 and TRBJ2-1, with 7 bases identical to TRBD2. The sample consisted of blood, taken from a patient who underwent chemoradiotherapy. This CDR3 reads CASSWAPGGEQFF. In DNA, the CDR3 is TGTGCCAGCAGCTGGGCCCCGGGAGGTGAGCAGTTCTTC.